This TCR beta chain stems from a study of vaccination effects on CD4 cells after COVID-19. Antigen-specific CD4+ T cells were expanded (with viral peptide pools) by the ViraFEST assay ahead of sequencing. Researchers isolated CD4+ T cells once 9 to 11 days of culture had elapsed. Of the BNT162b2 and mRNA-1273 vaccines, participants received two doses of one or the other. This clone was seen only a few times. Its specificity is not known. Trimming took off 1 base at V and 0 bases at J, with 7 bases between the two ends. The CDR3 has 14 amino acids. Per germline, CDR1 MNHNS and CDR2 SASEGT. Study-level points and caveats: Healthy vaccinees had only 1 of 255 vaccine-induced clones cross-react with common cold coronaviruses.

Only in-frame clones appear in the TCRdb table, and some are missing; sequencing was by immunoSEQ multiplex PCR. This table holds around 81,000 clones, 60% to 80% found once. The input for sequencing was CD4+ T cells from PBMCs cultured with HCoV-OC43 spike peptides, taken after COVID-19 vaccination. Subset meaning: HCoV-OC43 spike overlapping peptide pool stimulation. V gene TRBV6-1 combines with J gene TRBJ2-7, with D unresolved. The origin of this receptor is a human donor who received a COVID-19 vaccine. The DNA of the CDR3 is TGTGCCAGCAGTGAAGTCCCCAGCTCCTACGAGCAGTACGTC. The encoded protein is CASSEVPSSYEQYV.